The 32 T cell receptor beta chains in this list originate from one sample, sequenced in a study of CD8 T cells in ankylosing spondylitis. One entry per CDR3 protein, called by TCRdb with MiXCR from the 5' RACE reads. This sample has fewer than 250,000 distinct CDR3 sequences, with over 9.5% found just once. Sequenced input: blood, either unsorted or a sorted T cell fraction (not recorded which). These receptors were collected from a male donor with ankylosing spondylitis or in good health (not recorded which).

In this sample, this clonotype turned up many times. The chain carries TRBV13 and TRBJ2-5; D uncertain. Germline V gene data show CDR1 as PRHDT and CDR2 as FYEKMQ (reference sequence). The CDR3 contains 12 residues. V lost 0 bases to trimming and J lost 11 bases, with 10 bases between them. The CDR3 DNA is TGTGCCAGCAGCTTAGGCGGTCTTCGGCAGTACTTC. As protein: CASSLGGLRQYF.

At least ten counts were recorded for this clonotype. V and J are TRBV5-6 and TRBJ2-2; TRBD2 might be the D (6 bases). In germline, CDR1 is SGHDT, CDR2 YYEEEE. V was clipped by 1 base and J by 3 bases, with 7 bases between them. This CDR3 contains 14 residues. Here the CDR3 reads CASSLWGDTGELFF. For the CDR3, the DNA is TGTGCCAGCAGCTTGTGGGGGGACACCGGGGAGCTGTTTTTT.

This clonotype was seen at least ten times. The chain carries TRBV9 and TRBJ1-2, with D possibly matching TRBD1 (5 bases). Trimming stripped 1 base from V and 0 bases from J, with 13 bases between. This CDR3 is built from 16 residues. CDR1 is SGDLS and CDR2 is YYNGEE in the germline V gene. The CDR3 loop reads CASSVSEGWANYGYTF. In DNA form, the CDR3 reads TGTGCCAGCAGCGTATCCGAGGGGTGGGCTAACTATGGCTACACCTTC.

This clonotype showed up many times. This chain uses TRBV5-1 with TRBJ1-5; TRBD1 matches at 7 bases. This CDR3 contains 15 residues. V was clipped by 0 bases and J by 7 bases; unmatched bases: 7. Germline CDR1 is SGHRS and CDR2 is YFSETQ. CDR3 DNA sequence: TGCGCCAGCAGCTTGGGCGACAGGGTGGAGCAGCCCCAGCATTTT. This gives the protein CASSLGDRVEQPQHF.

The table lists this clonotype with many counts. This chain links TRBV5-1 with TRBJ2-2, with D possibly being TRBD2 (6 bases). Deletions cut 0 bases from V and 0 bases from J, with 21 bases between. CDR3 length equals 20 residues. Germline CDR1 is SGHRS and CDR2 is YFSETQ. As DNA, the CDR3 is TGCGCCAGCAGCTTGGAAGGACTACAGCCTAACCGCGCGAACACCGGGGAGCTGTTTTTT. This gives the protein CASSLEGLQPNRANTGELFF.

This clonotype was detected only a few times. The chain employs TRBV12-3 or TRBV12-4 and TRBJ2-2; D possibly corresponds to TRBD2 (6 bases). V lost 3 bases to trimming and J lost 0 bases, with 11 bases between them. The CDR3 covers 16 residues. The CDR3 here is CASSFGTGANTGELFF. The CDR3 region has the DNA TGTGCCAGCAGTTTTGGTACGGGGGCGAACACCGGGGAGCTGTTTTTT.

This clonotype was observed at least ten times. J is TRBJ2-3 and V is TRBV5-1, with D maybe TRBD2 (5 bases). This CDR3 contains 17 residues. Looked up from germline, CDR1 is SGHRS and CDR2 is YFSETQ. Trimming removed 0 bases at V and 1 base at J, with 15 bases between. CDR3 sequence: CASSLERGIVGTDTQYF. The CDR3 bases are TGCGCCAGCAGCTTGGAACGGGGAATCGTAGGCACAGATACGCAGTATTTT.

This clonotype was seen more than once but under ten times. This rearrangement joins TRBV20-1 to TRBJ1-6; no clear D gene. Germline V CDR1 and CDR2: DFQATT, SNEGSKA (reference sequence). Trimming left V 5 bases short and J 4 bases short, with 9 bases between. The CDR3 consists of 13 residues. The CDR3 spells CSAPRDYNSPLHF. The CDR3 nucleotides are TGCAGTGCTCCTCGGGATTATAATTCACCCCTCCACTTT.

This clonotype was recorded a few times. The J gene is TRBJ2-5, the V gene TRBV24-1; D not certain. Trimming took 4 bases from V and 4 from J, leaving 9 bases between them. The CDR3 sequence is 13 residues long. Germline assignment: CDR1 KGHDR and CDR2 SFDVKD. The chain's CDR3 is CATSDPPRETQYF. The CDR3, as DNA: TGTGCCACCAGTGACCCCCCAAGAGAGACCCAGTACTTC.

This sequence joins TRBV19 and TRBJ1-5, with a possible D match to TRBD1 (5 bases). The length of the CDR3 is 15 residues. Germline CDR1 LNHDA, CDR2 SQIVND (reference sequence). V lost 6 bases and J lost 2, with 14 bases in between. CDR3 amino acids: CASSWDGGGNQPQHF. The CDR3 nucleotides are TGTGCCAGTAGCTGGGACGGCGGGGGCAATCAGCCCCAGCATTTT.

In its sample, this clonotype was seen many times. The chain has TRBV24-1 and TRBJ2-2; a weak D match, TRBD2 (6 bases). Looked up from germline, CDR1 is KGHDR and CDR2 is SFDVKD. This CDR3 contains 16 residues. V dropped 3 bases and J dropped 7 bases, with 17 bases sitting between them. In DNA, the CDR3 is TGTGCCACCAGTGATCCCGAGCTAGCGTACGGCGGGGAGCTGTTTTTT. This codes for CATSDPELAYGGELFF.

In this sample, this clonotype turned up many times. This sequence joins TRBV20-1 and TRBJ2-3, with 13 bases aligning to TRBD2. With 5 bases clipped from V and 2 bases from J, the junction kept 4 bases outside the gene matches. The CDR3 covers 15 residues. Germline V lookup: CDR1 DFQATT, CDR2 SNEGSKA (reference sequence). DNA of the CDR3: TGCAGTGCTCCCGGGACTAGCGGGGCCACAGATACGCAGTATTTT. Translating gives CSAPGTSGATDTQYF.

This clonotype was counted at least ten times. The chain links TRBV5-1 to TRBJ2-1; 14 nucleotides align to TRBD2. Losses at the gene ends were 4 bases for V and 6 bases for J; bases not matched to a gene: 3. The germline CDR1 and CDR2 sequences are SGHRS and YFSETQ. There are 15 residues in the CDR3. The CDR3 loop reads CASSAGTSGGNEQFF. In DNA, the CDR3 is TGCGCCAGCAGCGCAGGGACTAGCGGGGGCAATGAGCAGTTCTTC.

This clonotype was observed many times. The chain combines TRBV9 with TRBJ2-1; 8 bases are a match to TRBD2. Losses at the gene ends were 0 bases for V and 4 bases for J; bases not matched to a gene: 15. The CDR3 contains 19 residues. Germline V lookup: CDR1 SGDLS, CDR2 YYNGEE. CDR3 protein: CASSVAISGEAGVYNEQFF. Here the CDR3 DNA reads TGTGCCAGCAGCGTAGCGATTAGCGGGGAGGCCGGGGTTTACAATGAGCAGTTCTTC.

This clonotype was counted at least ten times. The rearrangement uses TRBV30 and TRBJ2-4, with no clear D. Trimming removed 0 bases at V and 7 bases at J, with 7 bases between. Germline loops: CDR1 GTSNPN, CDR2 SVGIG (reference sequence). CDR3 size: 12 residues. The CDR3 spells CAWSVRVNIQYF. CDR3 nucleotides: TGTGCCTGGAGTGTACGCGTGAACATTCAGTACTTC.

The chain couples TRBV27 to TRBJ2-7; no definite D call. The CDR3 has 13 amino acids. In germline, CDR1 is MNHEY, CDR2 SMNVEV (reference sequence). V lost 4 bases to trimming and J lost 3 bases, with 10 bases between them. The DNA of the CDR3 is TGTGCCAGCAGTTGGGCAGCCTACTACGAGCAGTACTTC. It encodes CASSWAAYYEQYF.

This clonotype appeared a few times. The chain employs TRBV28 and TRBJ2-1; D is unclear. The V gene lost 4 bases and the J gene lost 5 bases, with 6 bases spanning the gap. The CDR3 has 12 amino acids. Germline assignment: CDR1 MDHEN and CDR2 SYDVKM. CDR3 nucleotides: TGTGCCAGCAGTTCAACGGACAATGAGCAGTTCTTC. It yields the protein CASSSTDNEQFF.

This clonotype has a handful of counts. The gene calls are TRBV7-2 and TRBJ2-7; 11 bases fit TRBD2. With V trimmed by 0 bases and J by 3 bases, 10 bases remained unmatched. The CDR3 runs to 18 residues. Germline CDR1 SGHTA, CDR2 FQGNSA. DNA of the CDR3: TGTGCCAGCAGCTTAGCTTCTAGCGGGGGGTCCGGAGGCTACGAGCAGTACTTC. It yields the protein CASSLASSGGSGGYEQYF.

This clonotype was seen many times. V gene TRBV5-1 combines with J gene TRBJ2-5, with D possibly TRBD2 on 6 matching bases. The CDR3 spans 13 residues. Trimming stripped 3 bases from V and 3 bases from J, with 9 bases between. Germline V CDR1 and CDR2: SGHRS, YFSETQ. This CDR3 reads CASSSGGEETQYF. CDR3 nucleotides: TGCGCCAGCAGCTCCGGGGGAGAAGAGACCCAGTACTTC.

J is TRBJ2-3 and V is TRBV6-2 or TRBV6-3, with D unresolved. The germline CDR1 and CDR2 sequences are MNHEY and SVGEGT. The CDR3 is made up of 16 amino acids. V shed 0 bases and J shed 4 bases, with 14 bases lying between them. In nucleotides, the CDR3 is TGTGCCAGCAGTTACTCAGACTTGAACGGTCCAGATACGCAGTATTTT. This encodes CASSYSDLNGPDTQYF.

V is TRBV28 and J is TRBJ1-1; 7 bases align to TRBD1. Trimming at V came to 7 bases and at J to 5 bases, leaving 7 bases not matched to a gene. The CDR3 is 13 amino acids. Germline CDR1 reads MDHEN; CDR2 reads SYDVKM. For the CDR3, the DNA is TGTGCCAGCAAAAGACAGGGCTGGACTGAAGCTTTCTTT. Its translation: CASKRQGWTEAFF.

This clonotype was counted at least ten times. The chain recombines TRBV6-5 with TRBJ2-1; the D is unclear. V was clipped by 1 base and J by 8 bases, with 12 bases between them. Germline values: CDR1 MNHEY, CDR2 SVGAGI. This CDR3 contains 14 residues. The DNA of the CDR3 is TGTGCCAGCAGTTACTTATTGGTTGATGATGAGCAGTTCTTC. Residues: CASSYLLVDDEQFF.

The V call is TRBV7-2, the J call TRBJ2-1; D remains unclear. The V gene lost 2 bases and the J gene lost 7 bases, with 6 bases spanning the gap. The CDR3 has 12 residues. Germline loops: CDR1 SGHTA, CDR2 FQGNSA. The DNA for the CDR3 is TGTGCCAGCAGCTTAAGGTTTAATGAGCAGTTCTTC. This translates into CASSLRFNEQFF.

This clonotype was seen ten or more times. The genes are TRBV10-3 and TRBJ2-1; perhaps TRBD2 as D (7 bases). This CDR3 region has 18 residues. The germline V gene has CDR1 ENHRY and CDR2 SYGVKD. Deletions cut 2 bases from V and 8 bases from J, with 25 bases between. This chain's CDR3 is CAISEPRVGGPVIDEQFF. In nucleotides, the CDR3 is TGTGCCATCAGTGAGCCAAGGGTCGGGGGGCCGGTAATCGATGAGCAGTTCTTC.

This clonotype came up many times. The rearrangement links TRBV20-1 to TRBJ1-6; D is uncertain. Germline V gene sequence: CDR1 DFQATT, CDR2 SNEGSKA (reference sequence). The CDR3 covers 16 residues. V was cut by 3 bases and J by 7 bases, with 19 bases left in between. CDR3 loop: CSARVGFGLSNSPLHF. The DNA of the CDR3 is TGCAGTGCTAGGGTGGGCTTCGGCCTTAGCAATTCACCCCTCCACTTT.

This clonotype has just a few counts. V gene TRBV7-2 combines with J gene TRBJ2-5; D is unresolved. V dropped 1 base and J dropped 1 base, with 10 bases sitting between them. This CDR3 comprises 15 residues. Germline V CDR1 and CDR2: SGHTA, FQGNSA. The CDR3 region has the DNA TGTGCCAGCAGCTTAGTACGCGGTGGCCAAGAGACCCAGTACTTC. This encodes CASSLVRGGQETQYF.

The V call is TRBV12-3 or TRBV12-4, the J call TRBJ2-7, with D possibly being TRBD1 (6 bases). V was cut by 1 base and J by 3 bases, with 13 bases left in between. The CDR3 has 15 residues. As DNA, the CDR3 is TGTGCCAGCAGTTTAGGGTCCGCAGGGGACTACGAGCAGTACTTC. Residues: CASSLGSAGDYEQYF.

This clonotype has at least ten counts. The chain uses TRBV29-1 and TRBJ2-3; D not certain. Germline CDR1 reads SQVTM; CDR2 reads ANQGSEA. This CDR3 is 14 amino acids long. V was shortened by 3 bases and J by 2 bases, with 12 bases between the two germline ends. The CDR3 protein is CSVDDGSYTDTQYF. Here the CDR3 DNA reads TGCAGCGTTGATGACGGGTCTTACACAGATACGCAGTATTTT.

J is TRBJ2-5 and V is TRBV6-5, with 9 nucleotides matching TRBD2. Losses at the gene ends were 2 bases for V and 5 bases for J; bases not matched to a gene: 6. This CDR3 is built from 15 residues. Germline CDR1 MNHEY, CDR2 SVGAGI. The CDR3 region has the DNA TGTGCCAGCAGTTACGTGCGGGGGGGCGCCGAGACCCAGTACTTC. Protein: CASSYVRGGAETQYF.

At least ten counts were recorded for this clonotype. This rearrangement joins TRBV7-9 to TRBJ1-1; 9 bases agree with TRBD1. Germline V gene sequence: CDR1 SEHNR, CDR2 FQNEAQ (reference sequence). The CDR3 is 14 residues long. V dropped 2 bases and J dropped 9; count of bases not matched to a gene: 7. CDR3 loop: CASSLYIGTGKAFF. As DNA, the CDR3 is TGTGCCAGCAGCTTATATATAGGGACAGGGAAAGCTTTCTTT. Together with reference TRBV7-9 and TRBJ1-1, the CDR3 gives the full variable domain: DTGVSQNPRHKITKRGQNVTFRCDPISEHNRLYWYRQTLGQGPEFLTYFQNEAQLEKSRLLSDRFSAERPKGSFSTLEIQRTEQGDSAMYLCASSLYIGTGKAFFGQGTRLTVV.

Ten or more counts support this clonotype. The chain combines TRBV5-1 with TRBJ1-1; maybe TRBD1 (6 bases). The V gene's germline CDR1 is SGHRS and CDR2 YFSETQ. V was pared by 3 bases and J by 5 bases, with 14 bases between. This CDR3 region has 14 residues. CDR3 sequence: CASSWSGRGTEAFF. CDR3 sequence (DNA): TGCGCCAGCAGCTGGTCGGGGAGGGGGACTGAAGCTTTCTTT.

This clonotype was seen a few times. The chain carries TRBV14 and TRBJ2-2; either TRBD1 or TRBD2 may fit D (6 bases each). CDR1 and CDR2 from the germline V gene are SGHDN and FVKESK. Trimming removed 2 bases from V and 3 bases from J, with 13 bases in between. The CDR3 is made up of 16 amino acids. CDR3 amino acids: CASSQFLGGDTGELFF. CDR3 sequence (DNA): TGTGCCAGCAGCCAATTTTTGGGGGGCGACACCGGGGAGCTGTTTTTT.